These T cell receptor beta chains were read from a single sample in a study of T cell responses to AZD1222 COVID-19 vaccine. Assay: immunoSEQ multiplex PCR; the TCRdb copy retains only in-frame clones and omits some. The sample includes 150,000 to 200,000 clones, about 90% of them seen just once. Sequenced here: peripheral blood, sampled 28 days after the second AZD1222 dose. These receptors originate from an adult who received the AZD1222 COVID-19 vaccine. CDR3s include the opening cysteine and the closing phenylalanine or tryptophan. The D gene is left open where the match is weak. Size tells how often a clone was seen (once, few, many) or the class of an expanded clone, and some rows leave it out.

CDR3 length: 15; clone size: once; V gene: TRBV27; J gene: TRBJ2-2; D gene: .; CDR3 protein: CASSLGQPNTGELFF; CDR3 DNA: TGTGCCAGCAGTTTAGGACAGCCAAACACCGGGGAGCTGTTTTTT
CDR3 length: 15; clone size: .; V gene: TRBV2; J gene: TRBJ1-5; D gene: .; CDR3 protein: CASRDSSSSNQPQHF; CDR3 DNA: TGTGCCAGCAGAGACAGTTCCTCTAGCAATCAGCCCCAGCATTTT
CDR3 length: 14; clone size: .; V gene: TRBV4-1; J gene: TRBJ1-6; D gene: .; CDR3 protein: CASSQVREGSPLHF; CDR3 DNA: TGCGCCAGCAGCCAAGTGAGAGAAGGGTCACCCCTCCACTTT
CDR3 length: 15; clone size: .; V gene: TRBV7-2; J gene: TRBJ2-7; D gene: .; CDR3 protein: CASSPRTGTLYEQYF; CDR3 DNA: TGTGCCAGCAGCCCCCGCACGGGGACCCTCTACGAGCAGTACTTC
CDR3 length: 15; clone size: once; V gene: TRBV7-3; J gene: TRBJ2-1; D gene: .; CDR3 protein: CASSSGGNSYNEQFF; CDR3 DNA: TGTGCCAGCAGCTCGGGCGGAAACTCCTACAATGAGCAGTTCTTC
CDR3 length: 14; clone size: few; V gene: TRBV2; J gene: TRBJ2-7; D gene: .; CDR3 protein: CASSEDRAGYEQYF; CDR3 DNA: TGTGCCAGCAGTGAAGATCGGGCAGGGTACGAGCAGTACTTC
CDR3 length: 17; clone size: once; V gene: TRBV7-9; J gene: TRBJ1-2; D gene: .; CDR3 protein: CASSLSQMGELDYGYTF; CDR3 DNA: TGTGCCAGCAGCTTATCCCAGATGGGGGAACTCGACTATGGCTACACCTTC
CDR3 length: 16; clone size: once; V gene: TRBV19; J gene: TRBJ1-4; D gene: .; CDR3 protein: CASSPPVLVGQKKLFF; CDR3 DNA: TGTGCCAGTAGTCCCCCGGTCCTCGTGGGGCAGAAAAAACTGTTTTTT
CDR3 length: 13; clone size: .; V gene: TRBV5-1; J gene: TRBJ2-2; D gene: .; CDR3 protein: CASGGRGTGELFF; CDR3 DNA: TGCGCCAGCGGGGGGCGCGGTACCGGGGAGCTGTTTTTT
CDR3 length: 15; clone size: .; V gene: TRBV9; J gene: TRBJ2-7; D gene: .; CDR3 protein: CASSVATGEFYEQYF; CDR3 DNA: TGTGCCAGCAGCGTAGCTACGGGAGAATTCTACGAGCAGTACTTC
CDR3 length: 13; clone size: .; V gene: TRBV7-2; J gene: TRBJ2-5; D gene: .; CDR3 protein: CASSSDPSFTQYF; CDR3 DNA: TGTGCCAGCAGCTCGGACCCGAGCTTCACCCAGTACTTC
CDR3 length: 14; clone size: few; V gene: TRBV6-1; J gene: TRBJ1-3; D gene: .; CDR3 protein: CASSEAAEGNTIYF; CDR3 DNA: TGTGCCAGCAGTGAAGCCGCAGAGGGAAACACCATATATTTT
CDR3 length: 19; clone size: .; V gene: TRBV28; J gene: TRBJ2-7; D gene: TRBD1; CDR3 protein: CASSSKDRDRSYLSHEQYF; CDR3 DNA: TGTGCCAGCAGTTCCAAAGACCGGGACAGGTCGTACTTAAGCCACGAGCAGTACTTC
CDR3 length: 15; clone size: .; V gene: TRBV11-2; J gene: TRBJ2-7; D gene: .; CDR3 protein: CASSSPQTGEYEQYF; CDR3 DNA: TGTGCCAGCAGCTCCCCACAAACCGGGGAATACGAGCAGTACTTC
CDR3 length: 17; clone size: .; V gene: TRBV16; J gene: TRBJ1-5; D gene: .; CDR3 protein: CASSQSITVDGNQPQHF; CDR3 DNA: TGTGCCAGCAGCCAATCGATAACGGTGGACGGCAATCAGCCCCAGCATTTT
CDR3 length: 12; clone size: .; V gene: TRBV30; J gene: TRBJ2-7; D gene: TRBD1; CDR3 protein: CAWTGGGYEQYF; CDR3 DNA: TGTGCCTGGACAGGGGGCGGCTACGAGCAGTACTTC
CDR3 length: 11; clone size: once; V gene: TRBV19; J gene: TRBJ2-7; D gene: .; CDR3 protein: CASSDSYEQYF; CDR3 DNA: TGTGCCAGTAGTGACTCCTACGAGCAGTACTTC
CDR3 length: 13; clone size: .; V gene: TRBV2; J gene: TRBJ1-5; D gene: TRBD1; CDR3 protein: CASSWDSSGPQHF; CDR3 DNA: TGTGCCAGCAGTTGGGACAGCTCAGGGCCCCAGCATTTT
CDR3 length: 14; clone size: .; V gene: TRBV6-1; J gene: TRBJ1-6; D gene: .; CDR3 protein: CASSDSSYNSPLHF; CDR3 DNA: TGTGCCAGCAGTGACAGCAGCTATAATTCACCCCTCCACTTT
CDR3 length: 14; clone size: .; V gene: TRBV9; J gene: TRBJ2-1; D gene: .; CDR3 protein: CASSPTVMWDGQFF; CDR3 DNA: TGTGCCAGCAGCCCAACGGTTATGTGGGACGGGCAGTTCTTC
CDR3 length: 15; clone size: .; V gene: TRBV19; J gene: TRBJ1-2; D gene: .; CDR3 protein: CASSIAADANYGYTF; CDR3 DNA: TGTGCCAGTAGTATAGCGGCAGATGCGAACTATGGCTACACCTTC
CDR3 length: 12; clone size: .; V gene: TRBV29-1; J gene: TRBJ2-1; D gene: TRBD2; CDR3 protein: CSVEVLREEQFF; CDR3 DNA: TGCAGCGTTGAAGTGTTGCGGGAGGAGCAGTTCTTC
CDR3 length: 16; clone size: .; V gene: TRBV20-1; J gene: TRBJ2-7; D gene: .; CDR3 protein: CSASPGDKPHSYEQYF; CDR3 DNA: TGCAGTGCTAGTCCTGGGGACAAGCCCCACTCCTACGAGCAGTACTTC
CDR3 length: 15; clone size: .; V gene: TRBV28; J gene: TRBJ1-2; D gene: .; CDR3 protein: CASSPVRGASYGYTF; CDR3 DNA: TGTGCCAGCAGCCCAGTCCGGGGGGCGAGCTATGGCTACACCTTC
CDR3 length: 17; clone size: .; V gene: TRBV5-4; J gene: TRBJ2-6; D gene: .; CDR3 protein: CASSLKTSQAGANVLTF; CDR3 DNA: TGTGCCAGCAGCTTGAAGACGTCTCAGGCTGGGGCCAACGTCCTGACTTTC
CDR3 length: 14; clone size: .; V gene: TRBV7-9; J gene: TRBJ1-2; D gene: .; CDR3 protein: CASSSQHGDYGYTF; CDR3 DNA: TGTGCCAGCAGCTCGCAGCATGGTGACTATGGCTACACCTTC
CDR3 length: 14; clone size: .; V gene: TRBV19; J gene: TRBJ2-7; D gene: TRBD1; CDR3 protein: CASRDRDRGDEQYF; CDR3 DNA: TGTGCCAGTAGAGACCGGGACAGGGGTGACGAGCAGTACTTC
CDR3 length: 14; clone size: .; V gene: TRBV19; J gene: TRBJ1-1; D gene: TRBD1; CDR3 protein: CASSYDSSGTAAFF; CDR3 DNA: TGTGCCAGTAGTTACGATTCTTCCGGGACAGCAGCTTTCTTT
CDR3 length: 13; clone size: once; V gene: TRBV2; J gene: TRBJ1-1; D gene: .; CDR3 protein: CASLEAMNTEAFF; CDR3 DNA: TGTGCCAGCCTAGAGGCAATGAACACTGAAGCTTTCTTT
CDR3 length: 11; clone size: once; V gene: TRBV27; J gene: TRBJ2-7; D gene: .; CDR3 protein: CASSFPYEQYF; CDR3 DNA: TGTGCCAGCAGCTTCCCCTACGAGCAGTACTTC
CDR3 length: 14; clone size: .; V gene: TRBV4-3; J gene: TRBJ2-1; D gene: .; CDR3 protein: CATALGSSYNEQFF; CDR3 DNA: TGCGCCACCGCCCTGGGTAGCTCCTACAATGAGCAGTTCTTC
CDR3 length: 18; clone size: .; V gene: TRBV5-1; J gene: TRBJ2-2; D gene: TRBD2; CDR3 protein: CASSPGLAGSTNTGELFF; CDR3 DNA: TGCGCCAGCAGCCCTGGACTAGCGGGGAGCACGAACACCGGGGAGCTGTTTTTT
CDR3 length: 16; clone size: .; V gene: TRBV11-2; J gene: TRBJ2-1; D gene: TRBD2; CDR3 protein: CASSPLRGSSYNEQFF; CDR3 DNA: TGTGCCAGCAGCCCCCTTCGCGGGAGCTCCTACAATGAGCAGTTCTTC
CDR3 length: 16; clone size: .; V gene: TRBV6-5; J gene: TRBJ1-6; D gene: .; CDR3 protein: CASSSAGSSYNSPLHF; CDR3 DNA: TGTGCCAGCAGTTCCGCAGGGAGCTCCTATAATTCACCCCTCCACTTT
CDR3 length: 16; clone size: .; V gene: TRBV15; J gene: TRBJ1-1; D gene: TRBD1; CDR3 protein: CATSRNSDRGFPEAFF; CDR3 DNA: TGTGCCACCAGCAGAAATTCAGACAGGGGTTTCCCTGAAGCTTTCTTT
CDR3 length: 17; clone size: .; V gene: TRBV27; J gene: TRBJ2-1; D gene: TRBD2; CDR3 protein: CASSLINGASGIGEQFF; CDR3 DNA: TGTGCCAGCAGTTTAATAAATGGTGCTAGCGGGATAGGTGAGCAGTTCTTC
CDR3 length: 11; clone size: .; V gene: TRBV5-1; J gene: TRBJ2-5; D gene: TRBD1; CDR3 protein: CASTGGETQYF; CDR3 DNA: TGCGCCAGTACAGGGGGTGAGACCCAGTACTTC
CDR3 length: 13; clone size: .; V gene: TRBV12-3/TRBV12-4; J gene: TRBJ1-2; D gene: .; CDR3 protein: CASRNRDYSQGTF; CDR3 DNA: TGTGCCAGCAGGAACAGAGATTATTCTCAAGGGACCTTC
CDR3 length: 14; clone size: .; V gene: TRBV15; J gene: TRBJ2-7; D gene: TRBD1; CDR3 protein: CATSKDRGSSEQYF; CDR3 DNA: TGTGCCACCAGCAAGGACAGGGGGAGCTCCGAGCAGTACTTC
CDR3 length: 21; clone size: .; V gene: TRBV21-1; J gene: TRBJ1-6; D gene: .; CDR3 protein: CASSRVQGRPEVCSYNSPLHF; CDR3 DNA: TGTGCCAGCAGCAGGGTACAGGGGAGGCCCGAAGTTTGCTCCTATAATTCACCCCTCCACTTT
CDR3 length: 15; clone size: .; V gene: TRBV25-1; J gene: TRBJ2-5; D gene: .; CDR3 protein: CASSDSDRIHETQYF; CDR3 DNA: TGTGCCAGCAGTGATTCCGACAGAATTCACGAGACCCAGTACTTC
CDR3 length: 15; clone size: .; V gene: TRBV7-2; J gene: TRBJ1-1; D gene: TRBD1; CDR3 protein: CASSPRTGRDTEAFF; CDR3 DNA: TGTGCCAGCAGCCCCCGGACAGGGAGGGACACTGAAGCTTTCTTT
CDR3 length: 14; clone size: once; V gene: TRBV19; J gene: TRBJ1-6; D gene: .; CDR3 protein: CASSIVGENSPLHF; CDR3 DNA: TGTGCCAGTAGTATCGTAGGTGAGAATTCACCCCTCCACTTT
CDR3 length: 14; clone size: .; V gene: TRBV7-9; J gene: TRBJ1-1; D gene: .; CDR3 protein: CASTWLGGGTEAFF; CDR3 DNA: TGTGCCAGCACCTGGTTAGGGGGGGGCACTGAAGCTTTCTTT
CDR3 length: 19; clone size: .; V gene: TRBV15; J gene: TRBJ2-7; D gene: .; CDR3 protein: CATSRDQGGFELSSYEQYF; CDR3 DNA: TGTGCCACCAGCAGAGATCAAGGGGGATTCGAGTTGAGCTCCTACGAGCAGTACTTC
CDR3 length: 17; clone size: .; V gene: TRBV7-9; J gene: TRBJ2-2; D gene: .; CDR3 protein: CASSLGQVIRNTGELFF; CDR3 DNA: TGTGCCAGCAGCTTGGGTCAGGTAATCAGGAACACCGGGGAGCTGTTTTTT
CDR3 length: 14; clone size: once; V gene: TRBV5-1; J gene: TRBJ2-7; D gene: .; CDR3 protein: CASSFMDGSYEQYF; CDR3 DNA: TGCGCCAGCAGCTTCATGGACGGATCCTACGAGCAGTACTTC
CDR3 length: 12; clone size: once; V gene: TRBV5-1; J gene: TRBJ1-1; D gene: .; CDR3 protein: CASSSGNTEAFF; CDR3 DNA: TGCGCCAGCAGCTCTGGAAACACTGAAGCTTTCTTT
CDR3 length: 17; clone size: .; V gene: TRBV5-5; J gene: TRBJ1-4; D gene: .; CDR3 protein: CASSLPVEGATNEKLFF; CDR3 DNA: TGTGCCAGCAGCTTGCCTGTCGAGGGGGCAACTAATGAAAAACTGTTTTTT
CDR3 length: 15; clone size: .; V gene: TRBV28; J gene: TRBJ2-3; D gene: .; CDR3 protein: CASSSPGLNTDTQYF; CDR3 DNA: TGTGCCAGCAGTTCGCCGGGACTTAACACAGATACGCAGTATTTT
CDR3 length: 20; clone size: once; V gene: TRBV4-3; J gene: TRBJ2-1; D gene: TRBD2; CDR3 protein: CASSQYPGLAGGVVSNEQFF; CDR3 DNA: TGCGCCAGCAGCCAGTATCCGGGACTAGCGGGAGGGGTTGTTTCGAATGAGCAGTTCTTC
CDR3 length: 13; clone size: .; V gene: TRBV5-1; J gene: TRBJ1-1; D gene: TRBD1; CDR3 protein: CASSYRTGGEAFF; CDR3 DNA: TGCGCCAGCAGCTACCGGACAGGAGGTGAAGCTTTCTTT
CDR3 length: 17; clone size: once; V gene: TRBV19; J gene: TRBJ1-3; D gene: TRBD1; CDR3 protein: CASSMDRIGSSGNTIYF; CDR3 DNA: TGTGCCAGTAGTATGGACAGGATCGGGTCCTCTGGAAACACCATATATTTT
CDR3 length: 18; clone size: .; V gene: TRBV7-9; J gene: TRBJ2-2; D gene: TRBD2; CDR3 protein: CASSSRLAGGPGTGELFF; CDR3 DNA: TGTGCCAGCAGCTCCAGACTAGCGGGAGGGCCAGGCACCGGGGAGCTGTTTTTT
CDR3 length: 17; clone size: .; V gene: TRBV2; J gene: TRBJ2-2; D gene: TRBD2; CDR3 protein: CASRGLAGAGRAGELFF; CDR3 DNA: TGTGCCAGCAGAGGACTAGCGGGGGCCGGGAGGGCCGGGGAGCTGTTTTTT
CDR3 length: 14; clone size: .; V gene: TRBV28; J gene: TRBJ1-2; D gene: TRBD1; CDR3 protein: CASRTPGQGYGYTF; CDR3 DNA: TGTGCCAGCAGAACCCCGGGACAGGGATATGGCTACACCTTC
CDR3 length: 14; clone size: .; V gene: TRBV3-1/TRBV3-2; J gene: TRBJ1-1; D gene: .; CDR3 protein: CASSPGGGVTEAFF; CDR3 DNA: TGTGCCAGCAGCCCTGGGGGAGGTGTTACTGAAGCTTTCTTT
CDR3 length: 13; clone size: once; V gene: TRBV7-8; J gene: TRBJ1-1; D gene: .; CDR3 protein: CASSPGTNTEAFF; CDR3 DNA: TGTGCCAGCAGCCCCGGGACAAACACTGAAGCTTTCTTT